What follows are 6 T cell receptor beta chains derived from one specimen sequenced in a study of T cells in Graves' hyperthyroidism and ophthalmopathy. TCR beta CDR3 region amplification was performed from RNA transcripts. With the HTBI primer set, the TCR CDR3 went through a first round of RT-PCR. Each CDR3 protein is one row after TCRdb ran MiXCR on the multiplex PCR reads. There are about 500,000 distinct CDR3 sequences in the sample; 46% occur only once, and 35% to 50% lies in the top ten. Source material: peripheral blood or thyroid tissue (not recorded which). Receptors were obtained from an adult woman with Graves' disease, either hyperthyroidism or ophthalmopathy (not recorded which).

As regards this clonotype: The junction differs from germline at one of its ends, possibly a read error. The chain is built from TRBV6-1 and TRBJ2-5; 7 bases align to TRBD2. Germline assignment: CDR1 MNHNS and CDR2 SASEGT. The CDR3 is 12 amino acids. DNA for the CDR3: TGTGCCATCAGTGAAGCGGGGGAGACCCAGTACTTC. Translated, it gives CAISEAGETQYF.

This chain links TRBV6-5 with TRBJ1-2, with D possibly matching TRBD1 (5 bases). Between the trimmed V and J ends, which lost 4 bases and 8 bases, there was a span of 8 bases. CDR1 and CDR2 from the germline V gene are MNHEY and SVGAGI. The CDR3 contains 11 residues. The CDR3 nucleotides are TGTGCCAGCAGTTTGGCAGGGGGCTACACCTTC. The encoded protein is CASSLAGGYTF.

This clonotype has ten or more counts. This chain uses TRBV10-3 with TRBJ2-2, with D hard to call. The CDR3 extends over 15 amino acids. Germline loops: CDR1 ENHRY, CDR2 SYGVKD. Trimming shortened V by 4 bases and J by 2 bases, and 11 bases separated the two germline ends. In nucleotides, the CDR3 is TGTGCCATCAGTGGTAAACAGATCAACACCGGGGAGCTGTTTTTT. Protein product: CAISGKQINTGELFF.

This clonotype came up a few times. The chain carries TRBV13 and TRBJ1-4; the match to TRBD1 covers 10 bases. The CDR3 loop spans 15 amino acids. CDR1 PRHDT and CDR2 FYEKMQ come from the germline V gene (reference sequence). V trimming: 3 bases; J trimming: 8 bases; junction bases outside the gene matches: 6. The CDR3 bases are TGTGCCAGCAGCTTCTCGACAGGGGGCGCGGAAAAACTGTTTTTT. Amino acids: CASSFSTGGAEKLFF.

This clonotype came up many times. The chain uses TRBV19 and TRBJ1-1, with 8 bases aligning to TRBD1. The CDR3 runs 15 residues. J gave up 4 bases and V 2 bases, and 6 bases lay outside the gene matches. Looked up from germline, CDR1 is LNHDA and CDR2 is SQIVND (reference sequence). CDR3 sequence: CASSIQGAKGTEAFF. The CDR3, as DNA: TGTGCCAGTAGTATACAGGGGGCTAAGGGCACTGAAGCTTTCTTT.

This chain links TRBV25-1 with TRBJ1-2; D is uncertain. The CDR3 spans 10 residues. The germline gives CDR1 MGHDK, CDR2 SYGVNS. Trimming left V 11 bases short and J 2 bases short, with 6 bases between. This CDR3 is CAAENYGYTF. The CDR3 DNA is TGTGCCGCGGAGAACTATGGCTACACCTTC.